This TCR beta chain is from a study of graft-versus-host responses after intestinal transplantation (dated by TCRdb to the early 2020s). Regarding the complete study: The transplants that recipients got were multivisceral, liver-intestinal, or isolated intestinal. Every recipient was given anti-thymocyte globulin induction, followed by roughly 3 years of maintenance tacrolimus and steroids. After intestinal transplantation, graft-versus-host and host-versus-graft alloreactive T cell clones were followed in the graft, circulation and bone marrow using bulk TCR-beta CDR3 sequencing. To identify alloreactive clones, pre-transplant mixed lymphocyte reaction products were sequenced and compared with unstimulated pre-transplant donor and recipient T cells. The cohort enrolled around 25 intestinal transplant recipients including one retransplant, and a few patients lacking pretransplant specimens were excluded. A peak of at least 4% donor T cells among recipient peripheral blood mononuclear cells was the definition used for donor T cell macrochimerism. Instead of going to the commercial service, samples from a few later patients were sequenced in-house on an Illumina MiSeq and processed with MiXCR. The research as a whole found: Early after transplant, peak levels of circulating GvH clones were associated with declines in HvG clones. In patients with donor T cell macrochimerism, the allografts had high GvH to HvG T cell clonal ratios. The conclusions were limited by the relatively low number and heterogeneity of the intestinal transplant patients. GvH clones were found in recipient bone marrow, and some of the GvH clones appeared earlier in ileal mucosa or blood, which is consistent with an intestinal mucosal origin.

Read against the paper, the sample's time point label means: cells obtained before transplantation from donor or recipient. CD3+CD4+ and CD3+CD8+ populations were FACS-sorted from unstimulated pre-transplant donor and recipient cells taken from spleen or lymph nodes. The CDR3 spans 14 residues, from the cysteine through the phenylalanine. Solely the CDR3 DNA is kept, with 42 bases framed from the first base. Via the germline V gene, CDR1 is MNHEY and CDR2 SVGAGI. At the junction V is shortened by 8 bases and J by 1 base, with 14 bases in between. Libraries were constructed by the immunoSEQ multiplex PCR assay. For most patients, genomic DNA was isolated with the Qiagen DNeasy Blood and Tissue Kit and sent frozen to Adaptive Biotechnologies for TCR sequencing. High-throughput TCR-beta CDR3 sequencing of genomic DNA from most patients was performed by Adaptive Biotechnologies. The source study handled its data this way. TCR sequencing data for some 19 patients were retrieved from Adaptive's ImmunoSEQ software; a few other patients were processed with MiXCR and VDJtools. CD4 versus CD8 sorting errors were corrected by removing sequences found in both subsets at a frequency ratio below 5:1. CDR3 nucleotide sequences shared between donor and recipient were removed because their origin could not be assigned. Alloreactive clones required at least 2-fold expansion over unstimulated cells and minimum CFSE-low frequency of 0.002% (template counts) or 0.001% (read counts). A clone was considered mappable if detected in the sequenced pre-transplant spleen, lymph node, or MLR CFSE-low populations of the donor or recipient. The cumulative frequency of alloreactive clones was calculated as a percentage of all sequences, weighted by copy number. TCRdb mirrors the immuneACCESS table, restricted to in-frame sequences. Some clones are absent from its copies; in checked studies, under half trace to an unresolved V gene, and the reason for the others is unknown. V and J calls and clone size are copied from that table; D and trimming were computed from the DNA. Counted in this sample were 80,000 to 95,000 clones; about 92% of them appeared once. Roughly 2% of the sample is held by the ten biggest clonotypes.

Turning to this clone: Which antigen it targets is not known. No qualities accompany the bases; no much larger clone lies one base away.

In this chain, TRBV6-5 is recombined with TRBJ2-5, with no confidently assigned D gene. The sequenced sample was unstimulated CD8+ T cells sorted from spleen or lymph node cells, obtained before intestinal transplant. The TCR sequence derives from a human donor who received an intestinal transplant. This receptor has the CDR3 CASPRLLLQETQYF. The DNA sequence is as follows: TGTGCCAGCCCCAGACTCCTCCTCCAAGAGACCCAGTACTTC.